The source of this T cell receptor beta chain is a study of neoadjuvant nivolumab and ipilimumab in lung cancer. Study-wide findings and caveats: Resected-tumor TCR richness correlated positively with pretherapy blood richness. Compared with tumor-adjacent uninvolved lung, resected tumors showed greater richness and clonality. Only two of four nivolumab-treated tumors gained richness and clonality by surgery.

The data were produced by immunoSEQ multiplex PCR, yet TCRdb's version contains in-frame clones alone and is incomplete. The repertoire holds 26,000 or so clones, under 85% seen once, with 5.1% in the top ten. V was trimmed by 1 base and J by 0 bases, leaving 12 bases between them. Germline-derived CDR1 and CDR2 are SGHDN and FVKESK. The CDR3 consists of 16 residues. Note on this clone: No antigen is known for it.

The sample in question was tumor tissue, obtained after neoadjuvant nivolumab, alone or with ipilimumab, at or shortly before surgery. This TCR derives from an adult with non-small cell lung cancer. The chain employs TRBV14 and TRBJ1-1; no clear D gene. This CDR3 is CASSQVMEAMNTEAFF. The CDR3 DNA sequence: TGTGCCAGCAGCCAAGTCATGGAGGCTATGAACACTGAAGCTTTCTTT.